Sequencing of this TCR beta chain was carried out in a study of shared T cell receptors in the human thymus. This clone was detected once. Germline assignment: CDR1 LNHDA and CDR2 SQIVND (reference sequence). There are 14 residues in the CDR3. V was pared by 3 bases and J by 4 bases, with 12 bases between. The table came from immunoSEQ multiplex PCR; TCRdb's copy has only in-frame clones and leaves some out. The sample lists about 380,000 clones, roughly 94% seen once, with about 0.02% in the top ten. The V gene is TRBV19, the J gene TRBJ2-5, with D perhaps TRBD1 or TRBD2 (5 bases each). The sequence came from a human donor. Input material: thymocytes. The CDR3 loop reads CASSMGEPRETQYF. DNA for the CDR3: TGTGCCAGTAGTATGGGGGAGCCCCGAGAGACCCAGTACTTC.